Listed below are T cell receptor beta chains from one sample, sequenced in a study of cytomegalovirus exposure and HLA in healthy donors. Generated by immunoSEQ multiplex PCR, the TCRdb table keeps only in-frame clones and is missing some. The sample lists more than 150,000 clones; around 80% were seen once. Material: PBMCs. The source of these receptors is a male donor in good health and CMV-seronegative. The CDR3 runs from the conserved cysteine through the conserved F or W. The D gene is left open where the match is weak. The size of a clone is reported for some rows only, either as once, few or many, or as a class for expanded clones.

clone_size d_call j_call v_call cdr3_aa cdr3_nt
- TRBD1 TRBJ1-4 TRBV7-9 CASSTKTGWDEKLFF TGTGCCAGCAGCACCAAGACAGGGTGGGATGAAAAACTGTTTTTT
once - TRBJ2-2 TRBV19 CAIWGSSNGGELFF TGTGCCATTTGGGGCTCCAGTAACGGCGGGGAGCTGTTTTTT
- - TRBJ2-7 TRBV7-9 CASSSSVEQYF TGTGCCAGCAGCTCTTCGGTCGAGCAGTACTTC
- - TRBJ1-4 TRBV27 CASSRSGKKLFF TGTGCCAGCAGTCGGTCAGGGAAAAAACTGTTTTTT
once TRBD2 TRBJ2-1 TRBV6-6 CASSYGVAGLNEQFF TGTGCCAGCAGTTACGGGGTAGCGGGACTAAATGAGCAGTTCTTC
- - TRBJ1-4 TRBV5-1 CASSLGSGANEKLFF TGCGCCAGCAGCTTAGGTTCAGGGGCTAATGAAAAACTGTTTTTT
- TRBD2 TRBJ2-7 TRBV5-1 CASSLEASGGYEQYF TGCGCCAGCAGCTTGGAGGCTAGCGGGGGATACGAGCAGTACTTC
- TRBD2 TRBJ2-1 TRBV7-2 CASSLEPSGRRSEQFF TGTGCCAGCAGCTTAGAACCTAGCGGGAGAAGGAGTGAGCAGTTCTTC
- - TRBJ2-5 TRBV6-6 CASSLLETQYF TGTGCCAGCAGCCTTTTAGAGACCCAGTACTTC
- - TRBJ1-1 TRBV28 CASSSQASTTEAFF TGTGCCAGCAGTTCCCAAGCGTCGACCACTGAAGCTTTCTTT
- - TRBJ2-2 TRBV27 CASSSGNTGELFF TGTGCCAGCAGTTCAGGGAACACCGGGGAGCTGTTTTTT
- - TRBJ2-7 TRBV5-1 CASSPAQTYEQYF TGCGCCAGCAGCCCTGCACAAACCTACGAGCAGTACTTC
- - TRBJ1-1 TRBV11-2 CASSLQGGMNTEAFF TGTGCCAGCAGCCTACAGGGAGGGATGAACACTGAAGCTTTCTTT
once - TRBJ2-1 TRBV30 CAWRGGAGEGVYNEQFF TGTGCCTGGAGGGGGGGGGCGGGAGAGGGGGTTTACAATGAGCAGTTCTTC
few - TRBJ1-6 TRBV27 CASSFRFYSPLHF TGTGCCAGCAGTTTCCGGTTCTATTCACCCCTCCACTTT
- - TRBJ2-7 TRBV28 CASSFIVRGEQYF TGTGCCAGCAGTTTTATTGTCAGGGGCGAGCAGTACTTC
- - TRBJ2-5 TRBV7-7 CASSLGAPETQYF TGTGCTAGCAGCTTAGGAGCCCCAGAGACCCAGTACTTC
- TRBD1 TRBJ1-4 TRBV18 CASSREQGALHEKLFF TGTGCCAGCTCCCGAGAACAGGGGGCCCTTCATGAAAAACTGTTTTTT
- TRBD1 TRBJ2-7 TRBV7-3 CASSLAGGDRYEQYF TGTGCCAGCAGCTTAGCAGGGGGTGATCGCTACGAGCAGTACTTC
- TRBD1 TRBJ1-5 TRBV6-6 CASRQGYNQPQHF TGTGCCAGCAGACAGGGGTACAATCAGCCCCAGCATTTT
- TRBD1 TRBJ1-2 TRBV5-4 CASRHRQGNGYTF TGTGCCAGCAGGCATAGACAGGGGAATGGCTACACCTTC
- - TRBJ1-5 TRBV6-6 CASTPLKGQPQHF TGTGCCAGCACCCCCTTAAAGGGGCAGCCCCAGCATTTT
- - TRBJ2-2 TRBV9 CASSANGQYTGELFF TGTGCCAGCAGCGCAAATGGACAGTACACCGGGGAACTGTTTTTT
- - TRBJ2-4 TRBV11-1 CASSYGQPGNIQYF TGTGCCAGCAGCTATGGACAGCCCGGAAACATTCAGTACTTC
- TRBD2 TRBJ2-3 TRBV7-9 CASTLRAGGTDTQYF TGTGCCAGCACCCTCAGGGCGGGGGGCACAGATACGCAGTATTTT
few - TRBJ1-1 TRBV5-6 CASSLGTANRDWNTEAFF TGTGCCAGCAGCTTGGGGACCGCCAACAGGGATTGGAACACTGAAGCTTTCTTT
once - TRBJ2-5 TRBV2 CASSRRGGGGSQETQYF TGTGCCAGCAGTCGTCGTGGGGGCGGGGGATCTCAGGAGACCCAGTACTTC
few TRBD2 TRBJ2-1 TRBV9 CASSPGGVGNEQFF TGTGCCAGCAGCCCGGGGGGAGTTGGTAATGAGCAGTTCTTC
- TRBD1 TRBJ1-3 TRBV18 CASSPADRTVSGNTIYF TGTGCCAGCTCACCTGCGGACAGGACGGTCTCTGGAAACACCATATATTTT
once TRBD1 TRBJ2-7 TRBV28 CASRPTGAWYEQYF TGTGCCAGCAGACCAACAGGGGCTTGGTACGAGCAGTACTTC
- TRBD1 TRBJ1-2 TRBV12-5 CASGLARDRGYGYTF TGTGCTAGTGGTTTGGCCAGGGACAGAGGGTATGGCTACACCTTC
- - TRBJ2-3 TRBV18 CASSAEDSTDTQYF TGTGCCAGCTCAGCAGAGGATAGCACAGATACGCAGTATTTT
- TRBD1 TRBJ1-1 TRBV5-1 CASGVGQAGGTEAFF TGCGCCAGCGGAGTAGGACAGGCAGGGGGCACTGAAGCTTTCTTT
- - TRBJ2-2 TRBV7-3 CASSYGVNTGELFF TGTGCCAGCAGCTACGGGGTGAACACCGGGGAGCTGTTTTTT
once - TRBJ2-5 TRBV19 CASSSRKGGETQYF TGTGCCAGTAGTTCGAGAAAAGGGGGAGAGACCCAGTACTTC
- TRBD1 TRBJ1-3 TRBV28 CASSQRQGASTIYF TGTGCCAGCAGTCAAAGACAGGGGGCGAGTACCATATATTTT
- - TRBJ1-5 TRBV19 CASRAIPSVQPQHF TGTGCCAGTAGGGCCATCCCTAGCGTTCAGCCCCAGCATTTT
few TRBD1 TRBJ2-1 TRBV6-1 CASSETTGSSYNEQFF TGTGCCAGCAGTGAAACGACAGGGAGCTCCTACAATGAGCAGTTCTTC
- - TRBJ2-1 TRBV30 CACQTSHVGTSAYNEQFF TGTGCCTGCCAGACAAGTCACGTCGGGACTTCCGCCTACAATGAGCAGTTCTTC
- - TRBJ1-5 TRBV2 CASSEQGRNQPQHF TGTGCTAGCAGTGAACAGGGTCGTAATCAGCCCCAGCATTTT
once TRBD1 TRBJ2-7 TRBV6-1 CASGTGVYEQYF TGTGCCAGCGGGACAGGGGTCTACGAGCAGTACTTC
- - TRBJ2-5 TRBV6-5 CASSYTGVAQETQYF TGTGCCAGCAGTTACACGGGGGTAGCCCAAGAGACCCAGTACTTC
- TRBD1 TRBJ2-7 TRBV28 CASSFGQGTYEQYF TGTGCCAGCAGTTTCGGACAGGGAACCTACGAGCAGTACTTC
- TRBD1 TRBJ2-7 TRBV9 CASSADRGVYEQYF TGTGCCAGCAGCGCGGACAGGGGGGTCTACGAGCAGTACTTC
- - TRBJ2-2 TRBV5-1 CASSLELANTGELFF TGCGCCAGCAGCTTGGAACTTGCGAACACCGGGGAGCTGTTTTTT
- TRBD2 TRBJ2-2 TRBV28 CASSPWTSGNGELFF TGTGCCAGCAGTCCCTGGACTAGCGGGAACGGGGAGCTGTTTTTT
- - TRBJ2-6 TRBV2 CASSRGSGANVLTF TGTGCCAGCAGTAGGGGGTCTGGGGCCAACGTCCTGACTTTC
- - TRBJ1-1 TRBV6-6 CATQGSTEAFF TGTGCCACCCAGGGGAGCACTGAAGCTTTCTTT
- TRBD2 TRBJ2-2 TRBV9 CASSEAGGGYGELFF TGTGCCAGCAGCGAAGCGGGAGGGGGTTACGGGGAGCTGTTTTTT
- - TRBJ1-6 TRBV19 CASSQGSPLHF TGTGCCAGTTCTCAGGGTTCACCCCTCCACTTT
- - TRBJ1-4 TRBV6-5 CASSQLGTNEKLFF TGTGCCAGCAGCCAGCTAGGAACTAATGAAAAACTGTTTTTT
few - TRBJ2-5 TRBV7-7 CASSFQGGETQYF TGTGCTAGCAGCTTCCAGGGGGGCGAGACCCAGTACTTC
- TRBD1 TRBJ1-5 TRBV4-1 CASSQGTGGNQPQHF TGCGCCAGCAGCCAGGGTACAGGGGGCAATCAGCCCCAGCATTTT